The clone carrying this T cell receptor beta chain has only a few counts. The antigen remains undetermined. This entry comes from a study of T cells in Graves' hyperthyroidism and ophthalmopathy. Study-level background: The blood sample was taken at first diagnosis, before treatment began.

Study outcomes and limitations: Ophthalmopathy stood apart from stable hyperthyroidism in a 13 V-J model.

Newly diagnosed hyperthyroidism patients aged 18 to 65 years had disease lasting under 2 months. Lactation, pregnancy, other autoimmune disease or uncontrolled infection excluded patients. V was clipped by 7 bases and J by 6 bases, with 7 bases between them. The CDR3 contains 11 residues. Germline values: CDR1 MNHEY, CDR2 SMNVEV (reference sequence). From RNA transcripts, TCR beta CDR3 regions were amplified. Primed by the HTBI set, a first-round RT-PCR was run on the TCR CDR3. TCRdb recomputed calls from the multiplex PCR reads with MiXCR, one row per CDR3 protein. The table lists roughly 630,000 distinct CDR3 sequences, 15% to 19% of them singletons.

This sequence was found in a woman younger than 45 with Graves' hyperthyroidism. Material for sequencing was blood. This chain links TRBV27 with TRBJ2-1, with D unresolved. CDR3 amino acids: CASTNSNEQFF. The CDR3 nucleotides read TGTGCCAGCACTAATTCCAATGAGCAGTTCTTC.